This T cell receptor (beta chain) comes out of a study of beta chain features in type 1 diabetes. Study conclusions and caveats: Any role of HLA type in TCRB rearrangement remained unresolved here. Amplification by PCR could prefer shorter templates, with the same effect in patients and controls.

This clone was detected only a few times. The antigen is undetermined. The whole isolated RNA underwent reverse transcription, so sequencing captured expressed TCRB transcripts. The average read count of naive, central memory and regulatory T cell samples was some 3.5 million. Measured with immunoSEQ multiplex PCR; TCRdb has only the in-frame clones, and not every one. The sample shows 900,000 or so clones, about a sixth of them seen only once. Material: naive CD4+ T cells from blood. This clonotype originated in a woman aged 18-29 years in good health.

The CDR3 sequence is CASSQDQESAAPRHNEQFF. CDR3 in DNA: TGCGCCAGCAGCCAAGATCAGGAGTCGGCGGCCCCTAGGCACAATGAGCAGTTCTTC. The genes are TRBV4-1 and TRBJ2-1, with D unresolved. V was shortened by 0 bases and J by 5 bases, with 23 bases between the two germline ends. Germline lookup yields CDR1 MGHRA and CDR2 YSYEKL. The length of the CDR3 is 19 residues.